This TCR beta chain originates from a study of PD-L1 blockade in urothelial cancer (dated 2017 in TCRdb). About the full investigation: All patients started therapy around 2014 and received atezolizumab 1,200 mg intravenously every 3 weeks. About 90% of the roughly 29 patients were identified as males with urothelial cancer of bladder origin, and a prior smoking history was reported by 18 of 29 patients. Patients had an ECOG performance status of 0 or 1 and had received between 0 and 3 prior chemotherapy regimens. Blood samples were analyzed at 3 weeks after treatment start (second dose) and at 6 weeks after treatment start. A median of about 150,000 T cells and 83,000 or so unique TCRs was obtained from blood samples, and a median clonality of approximately 0.077 was observed. Somatic, immune and clinical correlates of response to PD-L1 blockade with atezolizumab in urothelial cancer were the focus of an exploratory multi-omic analysis. Pretreatment tumor samples and matched peripheral blood, collected serially before and after atezolizumab treatment, underwent TCR sequencing. Durable clinical benefit was defined as a progression-free survival longer than 6 months, and TCR features were additionally tested against progression-free survival and overall survival. In the same patients, pretreatment tumors underwent whole exome sequencing and RNA sequencing in addition to TCR sequencing. Durable clinical benefit was achieved by nine patients but not by the remaining 20. Just over 28 patients had pretreatment blood TCR-seq, roughly 24 had at least one posttreatment blood collection, and roughly 24 had tumor TCR-seq. The full study reports these points: Because the sample size was small (n of about 31) and many of the analyses were exploratory, the results are meant to be hypothesis-generating. Improved progression-free and overall survival was found to be associated with pretreatment peripheral blood TCR clonality below the median. Among patients with durable benefit, tumor-associated TCR clones showed greater expansion in peripheral blood 3 weeks after treatment started (n of about 21, p = 0.022).

To estimate absolute template abundance from read counts, synthetic TCR analog templates were spiked into each PCR. Using the immunoSEQ assay, TCRbeta CDR3 regions were amplified from genomic DNA with bias-controlled V and J gene primers. Sequencing of rearranged TCRbeta segments was performed at approximately 20X coverage. In the source study's methods: Sequencing errors were corrected by clustering and CDR3s were annotated against IMGT to assign V, D and J genes. Out-of-frame and stop-codon sequences were excluded, and only productive TCRbeta rearrangements were used in downstream analyses. Clonality was computed as one minus Shannon entropy normalized by the log of the number of unique productive sequences. Fisher's exact test with Benjamini-Hochberg correction, using a cutoff of adjusted p below 0.01, was how clones that differed between time points or between blood and tumor were identified. Not all clones reach the TCRdb copy of this immuneACCESS table, which keeps in-frame sequences only. Checked studies attribute under half of the gap to unresolved V genes and leave the rest unexplained. V, J and clone size derive from that table, while D and trimming were established from the DNA sequence. Across this sample there are 40,000 to 55,000 clones, with more than 70% seen only once. Roughly 2.5% of the sample belongs to the ten largest clones.

From the cysteine up to the phenylalanine, the CDR3 has a length of 15 residues. Only the CDR3 DNA stays, 45 bases, in frame from base 1. Deletion took 3 bases off V and 1 base off J, with a span of 11 bases between the germline ends. CDR1 SEHNR and CDR2 FQNEAQ are derived from the germline V gene (reference sequence). As concerns this clone: This receptor's antigen is unknown. Within one base of it there is no much larger clone, and no base qualities were kept.

The time point label, as the study defines it: peripheral blood 6 weeks after treatment start. A total of around 30 patients with locally advanced or metastatic urothelial carcinoma, treated at Memorial Sloan Kettering on a trial protocol, made up the cohort. Peripheral blood mononuclear cells were collected from each patient pretreatment and during treatment, giving between 1 and 8 total time points per patient. The Qiagen DNeasy Blood extraction kit was used to purify genomic DNA from total PBMCs and from tumor samples. PBMCs were collected pretreatment and during treatment and were isolated and stored as previously described.

The chain is encoded by TRBV7-9 joined to TRBJ2-3; the D segment could be TRBD2, given 6 matching bases. The material was PBMCs, obtained around atezolizumab (anti-PD-L1) treatment. The sequence came from a man aged 60 to 75 with urothelial cancer. In nucleotides, the sequence is TGTGCCAGCAGCTTTTCCGGGGGAGGCACAGATACGCAGTATTTT. It translates as CASSFSGGGTDTQYF.